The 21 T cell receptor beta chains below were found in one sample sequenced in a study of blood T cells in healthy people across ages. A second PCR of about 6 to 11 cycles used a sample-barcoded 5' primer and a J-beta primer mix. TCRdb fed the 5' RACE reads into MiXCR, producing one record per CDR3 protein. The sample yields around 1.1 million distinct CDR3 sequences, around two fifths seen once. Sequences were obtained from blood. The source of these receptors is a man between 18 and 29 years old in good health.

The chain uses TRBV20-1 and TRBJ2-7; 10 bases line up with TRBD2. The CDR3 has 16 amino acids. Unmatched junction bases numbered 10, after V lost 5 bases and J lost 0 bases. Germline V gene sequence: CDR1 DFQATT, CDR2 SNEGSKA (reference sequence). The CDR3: CSAGSVSGGTSYEQYF. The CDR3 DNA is TGCAGTGCTGGTTCAGTTAGCGGGGGGACCTCCTACGAGCAGTACTTC.

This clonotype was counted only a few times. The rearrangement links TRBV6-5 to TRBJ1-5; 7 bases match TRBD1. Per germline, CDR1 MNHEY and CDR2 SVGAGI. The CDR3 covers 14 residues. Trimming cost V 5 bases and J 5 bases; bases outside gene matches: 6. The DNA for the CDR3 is TGTGCCAGCAGTAGGGGCACAGGGGATCAGCCCCAGCATTTT. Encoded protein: CASSRGTGDQPQHF.

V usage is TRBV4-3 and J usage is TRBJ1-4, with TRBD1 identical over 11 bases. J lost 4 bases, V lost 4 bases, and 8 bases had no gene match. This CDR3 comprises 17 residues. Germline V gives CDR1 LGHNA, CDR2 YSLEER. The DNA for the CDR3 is TGCGCCAGCAGCCCGATAGGACAGGGGGCTGGTAATGAAAAACTGTTTTTT. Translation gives CASSPIGQGAGNEKLFF.

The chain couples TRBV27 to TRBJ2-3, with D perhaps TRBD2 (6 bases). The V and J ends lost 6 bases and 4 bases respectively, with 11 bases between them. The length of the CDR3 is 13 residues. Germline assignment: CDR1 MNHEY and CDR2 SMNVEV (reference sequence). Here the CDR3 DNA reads TGTGCCAGCAGACACGCGGGGTCAGATACGCAGTATTTT. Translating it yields CASRHAGSDTQYF.

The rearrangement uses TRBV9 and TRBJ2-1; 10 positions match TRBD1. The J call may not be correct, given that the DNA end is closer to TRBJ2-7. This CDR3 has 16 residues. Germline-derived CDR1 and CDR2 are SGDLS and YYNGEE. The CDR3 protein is CASSNTGTGVYNEQYF. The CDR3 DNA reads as TGTGCCAGCAGTAATACCGGGACAGGGGTCTACAATGAGCAGTACTTC.

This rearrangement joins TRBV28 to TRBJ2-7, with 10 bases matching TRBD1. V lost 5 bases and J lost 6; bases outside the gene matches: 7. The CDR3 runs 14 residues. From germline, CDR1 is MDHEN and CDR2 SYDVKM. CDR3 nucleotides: TGTGCCAGCAGTCGGGACAGGGGAATGTTCGAGCAGTACTTC. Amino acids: CASSRDRGMFEQYF.

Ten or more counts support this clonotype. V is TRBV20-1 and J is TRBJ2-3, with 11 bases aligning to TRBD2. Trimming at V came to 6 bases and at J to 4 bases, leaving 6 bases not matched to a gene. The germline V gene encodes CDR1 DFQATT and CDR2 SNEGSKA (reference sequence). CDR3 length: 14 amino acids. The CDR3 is CSAPNSGGADTQYF. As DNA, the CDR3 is TGCAGTGCCCCCAATAGCGGGGGGGCAGATACGCAGTATTTT.

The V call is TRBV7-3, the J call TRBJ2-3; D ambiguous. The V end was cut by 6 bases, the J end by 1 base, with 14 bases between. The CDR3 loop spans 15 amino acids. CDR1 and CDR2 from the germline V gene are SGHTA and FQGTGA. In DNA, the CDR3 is TGTGCCAGCAGTCCCGTCCCATGGGGCACAGATACGCAGTATTTT. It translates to CASSPVPWGTDTQYF. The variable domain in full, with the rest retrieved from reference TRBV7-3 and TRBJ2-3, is GAGVSQTPSNKVTEKGKYVELRCDPISGHTALYWYRQSLGQGPEFLIYFQGTGAADDSGLPNDRFFAVRPEGSVSTLKIQRTERGDSAVYLCASSPVPWGTDTQYFGPGTRLTVL.

The CDR3 protein is CASSFASDTQYF. The CDR3 region has the DNA TGTGCCAGCAGCTTCGCCTCAGATACGCAGTATTTT. The chain has TRBV5-6 and TRBJ2-3; D remains ambiguous. CDR3 length: 12 amino acids. Per the germline V gene, CDR1 is SGHDT and CDR2 is YYEEEE. V was trimmed by 2 bases and J by 4 bases, leaving 5 bases between them.

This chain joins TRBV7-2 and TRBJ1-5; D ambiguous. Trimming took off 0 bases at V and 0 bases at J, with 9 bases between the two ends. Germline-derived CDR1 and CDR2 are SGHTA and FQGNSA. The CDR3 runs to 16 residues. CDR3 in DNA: TGTGCCAGCAGCTTAGCCGCAGATTATAGCAATCAGCCCCAGCATTTT. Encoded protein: CASSLAADYSNQPQHF.

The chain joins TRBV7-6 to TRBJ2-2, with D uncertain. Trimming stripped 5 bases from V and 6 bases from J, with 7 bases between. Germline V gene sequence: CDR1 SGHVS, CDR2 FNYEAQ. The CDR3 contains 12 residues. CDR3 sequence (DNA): TGTGCCAGCAGCACCTACTCCGGGGAGCTGTTTTTT. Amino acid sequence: CASSTYSGELFF.

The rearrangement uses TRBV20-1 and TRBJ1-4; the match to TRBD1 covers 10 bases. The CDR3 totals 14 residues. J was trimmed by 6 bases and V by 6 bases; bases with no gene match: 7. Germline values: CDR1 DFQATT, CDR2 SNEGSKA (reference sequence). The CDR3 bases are TGCAGTGCCGGAAGACAGGGGGCGGATGAAAAACTGTTTTTT. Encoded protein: CSAGRQGADEKLFF.

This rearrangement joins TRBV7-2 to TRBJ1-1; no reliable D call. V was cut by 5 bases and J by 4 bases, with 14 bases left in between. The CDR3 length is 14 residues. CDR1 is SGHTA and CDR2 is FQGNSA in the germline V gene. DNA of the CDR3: TGTGCCAGCAGCCTCTTGGGCTCTGCCACTGAAGCTTTCTTT. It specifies CASSLLGSATEAFF.

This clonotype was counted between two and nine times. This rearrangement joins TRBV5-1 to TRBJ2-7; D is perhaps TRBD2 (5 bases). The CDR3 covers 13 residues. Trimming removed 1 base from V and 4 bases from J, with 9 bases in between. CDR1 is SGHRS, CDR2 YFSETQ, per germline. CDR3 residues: CASSLRGQYEQYF. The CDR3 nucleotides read TGCGCCAGCAGCTTGAGAGGGCAGTACGAGCAGTACTTC. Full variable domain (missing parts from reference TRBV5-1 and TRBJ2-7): KAGVTQTPRYLIKTRGQQVTLSCSPISGHRSVSWYQQTPGQGLQFLFEYFSETQRNKGNFPGRFSGRQFSNSRSEMNVSTLELGDSALYLCASSLRGQYEQYFGPGTRLTVT.

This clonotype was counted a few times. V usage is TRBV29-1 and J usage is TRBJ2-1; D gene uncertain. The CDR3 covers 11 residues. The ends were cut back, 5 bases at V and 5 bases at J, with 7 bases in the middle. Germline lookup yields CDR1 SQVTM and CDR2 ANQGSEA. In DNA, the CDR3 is TGCAGCGTTCCCAGAAACAATGAGCAGTTCTTC. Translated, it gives CSVPRNNEQFF.

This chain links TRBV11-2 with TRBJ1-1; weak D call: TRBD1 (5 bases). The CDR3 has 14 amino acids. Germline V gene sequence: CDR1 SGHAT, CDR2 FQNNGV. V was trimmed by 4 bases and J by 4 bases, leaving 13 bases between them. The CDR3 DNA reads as TGTGCCAGCAGCTCCCGTGGGGCCCGCACTGAAGCTTTCTTT. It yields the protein CASSSRGARTEAFF.

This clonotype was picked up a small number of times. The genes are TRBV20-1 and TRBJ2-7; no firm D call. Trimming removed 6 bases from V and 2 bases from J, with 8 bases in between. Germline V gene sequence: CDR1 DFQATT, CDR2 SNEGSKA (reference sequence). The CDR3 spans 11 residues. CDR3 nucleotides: TGCAGTGCGTCACAGACCTACGAGCAGTACTTC. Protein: CSASQTYEQYF.

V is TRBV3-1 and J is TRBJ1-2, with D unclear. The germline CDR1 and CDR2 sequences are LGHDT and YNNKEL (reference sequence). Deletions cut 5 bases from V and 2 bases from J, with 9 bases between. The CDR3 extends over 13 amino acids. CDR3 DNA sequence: TGTGCCAGCAGCGACCAGTGGAACTATGGCTACACCTTC. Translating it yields CASSDQWNYGYTF.

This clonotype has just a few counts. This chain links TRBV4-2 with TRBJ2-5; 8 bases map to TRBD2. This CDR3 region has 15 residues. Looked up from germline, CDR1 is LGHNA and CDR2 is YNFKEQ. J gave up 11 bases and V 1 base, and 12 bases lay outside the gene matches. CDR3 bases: TGTGCCAGCAGCCAAGCGGGGGGGTCCTCTTATGAGCAGTACTTC. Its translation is CASSQAGGSSYEQYF.

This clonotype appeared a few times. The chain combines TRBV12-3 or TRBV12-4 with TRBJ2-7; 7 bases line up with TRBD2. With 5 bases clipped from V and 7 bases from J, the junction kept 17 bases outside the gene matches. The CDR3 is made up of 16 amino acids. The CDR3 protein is CASSPRGASGSGEQYF. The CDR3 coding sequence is TGTGCCAGCAGTCCAAGGGGAGCTAGCGGTTCCGGGGAGCAGTACTTC.

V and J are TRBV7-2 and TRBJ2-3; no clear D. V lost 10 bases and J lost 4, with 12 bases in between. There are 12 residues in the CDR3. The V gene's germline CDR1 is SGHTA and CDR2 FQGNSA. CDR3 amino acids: CAKVGPADTQYF. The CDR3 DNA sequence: TGTGCCAAAGTGGGCCCGGCAGATACGCAGTATTTT.